This is a list of T cell receptor beta chains from one sample in a study of cytomegalovirus exposure and HLA in healthy donors. Sequencing used immunoSEQ multiplex PCR; TCRdb keeps in-frame clones, though not all of them. Of 95,000 to 100,000 clones in the sample, around three quarters were seen once. Sequencing used PBMCs. These TCRs come from a man aged 35 to 55 in good health and CMV-seronegative. The CDR3 runs from the conserved cysteine through the conserved F or W.

TRBV5-1,CASSSRQGLPYGYTF
TRBV5-5,CASSLAGHPGRGYTF
TRBV7-9,CASSELTGGGYEQYF
TRBV30,CAWLSGTEAFF
TRBV10-3,CAISDFGARGTEAFF
TRBV6-6,CASNPGLAGNEQYF
TRBV7-2,CASSLGTDYGYTF
TRBV7-9,CASSPPAGSGNTIYF
TRBV6-5,CASSRGTGNTEAFF
TRBV30,CAWKGTGANEKLFF
TRBV14,CASSHRRDSFSYEQYF
TRBV7-2,CASSSGLAVSREQFF
TRBV5-5,CASSLDGGMSTEAFF
TRBV11-1,CASSLTTANEQFF
TRBV18,CASSPPGLDTEAFF
TRBV5-1,CASSYSGTSSGELFF
TRBV2,CASVVEGLFYGYTF
TRBV7-2,CASSKGQNYGYTF
TRBV7-2,CASSPLRGSNQPQHF
TRBV6-5,CASSFDRVNSPLHF
TRBV15,CATSSGQGHSPLHF
TRBV5-1,CASSRAQGLGAFF
TRBV4-2,CASSIIEGQGTGELFF
TRBV6-1,CASSEALRSSTLHF
TRBV11-2,CASSVNSYRNEKLFF
TRBV28,CASSEAGTGGDYGYTF
TRBV6-5,CASRGTGAGAPLHF